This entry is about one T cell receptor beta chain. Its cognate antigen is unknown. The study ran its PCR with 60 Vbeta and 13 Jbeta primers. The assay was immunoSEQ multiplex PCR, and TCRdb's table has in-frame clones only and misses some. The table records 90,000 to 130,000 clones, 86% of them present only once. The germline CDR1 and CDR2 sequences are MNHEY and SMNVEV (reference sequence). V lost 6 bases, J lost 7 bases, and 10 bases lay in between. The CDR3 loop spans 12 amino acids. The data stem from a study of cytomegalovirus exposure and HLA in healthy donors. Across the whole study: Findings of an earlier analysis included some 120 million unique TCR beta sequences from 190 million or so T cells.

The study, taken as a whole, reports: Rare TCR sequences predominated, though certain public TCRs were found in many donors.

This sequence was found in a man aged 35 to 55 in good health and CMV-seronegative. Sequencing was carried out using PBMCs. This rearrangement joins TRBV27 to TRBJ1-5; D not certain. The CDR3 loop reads CASRSPGQPQHF. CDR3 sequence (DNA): TGTGCCAGCAGATCCCCGGGGCAGCCCCAGCATTTT.